The 17 T cell receptor beta chains below were found in one sample sequenced in a study of blood T cell repertoires in COVID-19. Method: immunoSEQ multiplex PCR; TCRdb's copy keeps in-frame clones and lacks some. The repertoire includes about 400,000 clones, 75% to 90% of them detected once, and around 4.4% sits in the top ten. Sequencing was done on a sample of peripheral blood. Receptors were obtained from a woman aged 25 to 39 with acute or convalescent COVID-19.

The chain joins TRBV6-2 or TRBV6-3 to TRBJ2-7; D gene unclear. CDR3 length: 12 residues. Germline CDR1 and CDR2: MNHEY and SVGEGT. The ends were cut back, 0 bases at V and 4 bases at J, with 4 bases in the middle. The chain's CDR3 is CASSYSRYEQYF. The CDR3 DNA is TGTGCCAGCAGTTACTCGAGGTACGAGCAGTACTTC.

This clone was picked up a small number of times. The rearrangement uses TRBV27 and TRBJ1-4; unclear D gene. The CDR3 length is 14 residues. Trimming removed 6 bases from V and 6 bases from J, with 14 bases in between. Per germline, CDR1 MNHEY and CDR2 SMNVEV (reference sequence). The CDR3 DNA follows: TGTGCCAGCAGAAAACAGTCCCTCGATGAAAAACTGTTTTTT. This sequence encodes CASRKQSLDEKLFF.

Only one count was recorded for this clone. The chain carries TRBV19 and TRBJ1-6, with no clear D. V lost 3 bases to trimming and J lost 9 bases, with 24 bases between them. The CDR3 has 18 amino acids. Germline V gives CDR1 LNHDA, CDR2 SQIVND (reference sequence). In nucleotides, the CDR3 is TGTGCCAGTAGTATCGTTGGTTTCCGGCAAGTGGGAGTTTCACCCCTCCACTTT. Protein product: CASSIVGFRQVGVSPLHF.

This rearrangement joins TRBV11-2 to TRBJ1-3; D unresolved. V shed 3 bases and J shed 2 bases, with 8 bases lying between them. CDR1 and CDR2 (germline): SGHAT, FQNNGV. This CDR3 has 14 residues. CDR3 sequence (DNA): TGTGCCAGCAGCTTCGGGGAGACTGGAAACACCATATATTTT. It encodes CASSFGETGNTIYF.

V gene TRBV4-1 combines with J gene TRBJ2-5, with TRBD2 identical over 9 bases. Germline CDR1 and CDR2: MGHRA and YSYEKL. The CDR3 is made up of 16 amino acids. Germline trimming cut 0 bases from V and 2 bases from J; bases unmatched to any gene: 4. The CDR3 reads CASSQELTSGQETQYF. Here the CDR3 DNA reads TGCGCCAGCAGCCAAGAACTGACTAGCGGACAAGAGACCCAGTACTTC.

This clone was recorded a few times. The rearrangement uses TRBV11-3 and TRBJ1-1, with D tentatively TRBD1 (6 bases). This CDR3 is 13 amino acids long. In germline, CDR1 is SGHNT, CDR2 YENEEA. The germline V and J ends were trimmed by 5 bases and 3 bases, with 10 bases remaining between them. The CDR3 nucleotides are TGTGCCAGCAGCCACAGGGAAGACACTGAAGCTTTCTTT. It translates to CASSHREDTEAFF.

The chain links TRBV2 to TRBJ2-3, with 7 bases lining up with TRBD2. This CDR3 comprises 16 residues. The germline CDR1 and CDR2 sequences are SNHLY and FYNNEI. The V gene end was trimmed by 6 bases and the J gene end by 0 bases; junction bases not matched to a gene: 9. CDR3 amino acids: CASRKLAKPSTDTQYF. In DNA, the CDR3 is TGTGCCAGCAGAAAACTAGCGAAACCAAGCACAGATACGCAGTATTTT.

The chain combines TRBV19 with TRBJ1-2, with D unclear. Germline values: CDR1 LNHDA, CDR2 SQIVND (reference sequence). The CDR3 runs 13 residues. Deletions cut 2 bases from V and 7 bases from J, with 11 bases between. The CDR3 reads CASSISAGSGYTF. In DNA form, the CDR3 reads TGTGCCAGTAGTATATCGGCGGGTAGTGGCTACACCTTC.

J is TRBJ2-7 and V is TRBV19, with D possibly TRBD2 on 5 matching bases. The ends were cut back, 7 bases at V and 3 bases at J, with 16 bases in the middle. Germline V gene lookup returns CDR1 LNHDA and CDR2 SQIVND (reference sequence). The CDR3 sequence is 14 residues long. CDR3: CASTKKDGNYEQYF. The CDR3 region has the DNA TGTGCCAGTACAAAAAAGGACGGGAACTACGAGCAGTACTTC.

In DNA, the CDR3 is TGTGCCACCAGTGACCGGGACAGGGCTAATTCACCCCTCCACTTT. Protein: CATSDRDRANSPLHF. The rearrangement links TRBV24-1 to TRBJ1-6; 9 bases map to TRBD1. CDR3 size: 15 residues. Losses at the gene ends were 4 bases for V and 6 bases for J; bases not matched to a gene: 3. Per germline, CDR1 KGHDR and CDR2 SFDVKD.

This clone was found once. V gene TRBV6-1 combines with J gene TRBJ1-5, with D tentatively TRBD1 (5 bases). Trimming left V 1 base short and J 3 bases short, with 16 bases between. From germline, CDR1 is MNHNS and CDR2 SASEGT. The CDR3 runs to 17 residues. CDR3 nucleotide sequence: TGTGCCAGCAGTGAAGTAATTCCGGGGGTCGACAATCAGCCCCAGCATTTT. It is translated as CASSEVIPGVDNQPQHF.

V is TRBV11-2 and J is TRBJ2-1; 7 bases agree with TRBD1. Germline V gene lookup returns CDR1 SGHAT and CDR2 FQNNGV. Germline trimming cut 7 bases from V and 9 bases from J; bases unmatched to any gene: 15. The CDR3 extends over 15 amino acids. CDR3: CASTKERQGSAEQFF. The CDR3 DNA sequence: TGTGCCAGCACCAAAGAGAGACAGGGATCCGCTGAGCAGTTCTTC. The full variable domain, its missing parts supplied by reference TRBV11-2 and TRBJ2-1, is EAGVAQSPRYKIIEKRQSVAFWCNPISGHATLYWYQQILGQGPKLLIQFQNNGVVDDSQLPKDRFSAERLKGVDSTLKIQPAKLEDSAVYLCASTKERQGSAEQFFGPGTRLTVL.

This clone was detected once. The DNA for the CDR3 is TGTGCCAGCAGCCATGCCCCAATCGAAGAGACCTACGAGCAGTACTTC. This translates into CASSHAPIEETYEQYF. The chain links TRBV16 to TRBJ2-7; D unclear. V lost 3 bases to trimming and J lost 2 bases, with 17 bases between them. Germline CDR1 and CDR2: KGHSY and FQNENV. The CDR3 runs to 16 residues. The entire variable domain, with the rest obtained from reference TRBV16 and TRBJ2-7, is as follows: GEEVAQTPKHLVRGEGQKAKLYCAPIKGHSYVFWYQQVLKNEFKFLISFQNENVFDETGMPKERFSAKCLPNSPCSLEIQATKLEDSAVYFCASSHAPIEETYEQYFGPGTRLTVT.

The chain employs TRBV4-1 and TRBJ2-3; 9 bases fit TRBD2. The length of the CDR3 is 16 residues. Per the germline V gene, CDR1 is MGHRA and CDR2 is YSYEKL. Trimming took 3 bases from V and 4 from J; bases not matched to a gene: 8. The CDR3 bases are TGCGCCAGCAGCCAGGAGGCTAGCGGGGCCGCAGATACGCAGTATTTT. This encodes CASSQEASGAADTQYF.

The CDR3 DNA reads as TGCGCCAGCAGCTGGGGGACAGAGAACACTGAAGCTTTCTTT. It translates to CASSWGTENTEAFF. The chain employs TRBV5-1 and TRBJ1-1, with 7 bases matching TRBD1. V lost 3 bases and J lost 1; bases outside the gene matches: 3. Germline V CDR1 and CDR2: SGHRS, YFSETQ. The CDR3 length is 14 residues.

This chain joins TRBV7-9 and TRBJ2-5, with 9 bases aligning to TRBD1. Looked up from germline, CDR1 is SEHNR and CDR2 is FQNEAQ (reference sequence). Losses at the gene ends were 5 bases for V and 5 bases for J; bases not matched to a gene: 3. CDR3 length: 13 residues. The CDR3 nucleotides read TGTGCCAGCAGCCCGACAGGGGGGGAGACCCAGTACTTC. It encodes CASSPTGGETQYF.

The chain employs TRBV4-1 and TRBJ2-7, with D uncertain. Between the trimmed V and J ends, which lost 3 bases and 0 bases, there was a span of 9 bases. CDR3 length: 14 amino acids. The germline V gene has CDR1 MGHRA and CDR2 YSYEKL. CDR3: CASSHLTSSYEQYF. CDR3 DNA: TGCGCCAGCAGCCACCTGACAAGCTCCTACGAGCAGTACTTC.